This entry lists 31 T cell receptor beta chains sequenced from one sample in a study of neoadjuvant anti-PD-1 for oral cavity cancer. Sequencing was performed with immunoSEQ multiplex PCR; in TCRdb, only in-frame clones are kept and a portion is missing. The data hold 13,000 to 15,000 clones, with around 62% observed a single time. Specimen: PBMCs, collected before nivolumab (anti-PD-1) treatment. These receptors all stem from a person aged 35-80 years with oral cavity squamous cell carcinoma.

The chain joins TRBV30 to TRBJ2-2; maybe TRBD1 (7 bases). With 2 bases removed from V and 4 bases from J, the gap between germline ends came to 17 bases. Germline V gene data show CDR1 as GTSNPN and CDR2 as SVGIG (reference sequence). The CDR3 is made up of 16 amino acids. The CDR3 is CAWSSDRQGGTGELFF. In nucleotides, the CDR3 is TGTGCCTGGAGTTCCGACAGACAGGGAGGCACCGGGGAGCTGTTTTTT.

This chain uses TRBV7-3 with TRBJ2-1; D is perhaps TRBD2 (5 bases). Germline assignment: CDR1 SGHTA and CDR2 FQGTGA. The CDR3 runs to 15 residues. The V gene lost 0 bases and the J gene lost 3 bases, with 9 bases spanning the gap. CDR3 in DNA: TGTGCCAGCAGCTTAACTAGCGATATCTACAATGAGCAGTTCTTC. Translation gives CASSLTSDIYNEQFF.

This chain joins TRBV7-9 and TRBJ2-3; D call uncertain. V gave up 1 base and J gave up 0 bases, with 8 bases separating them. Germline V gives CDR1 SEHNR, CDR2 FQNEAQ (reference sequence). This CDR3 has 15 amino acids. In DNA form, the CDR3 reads TGTGCCAGCAGCTTAGAAGCACTAAGCACAGATACGCAGTATTTT. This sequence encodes CASSLEALSTDTQYF.

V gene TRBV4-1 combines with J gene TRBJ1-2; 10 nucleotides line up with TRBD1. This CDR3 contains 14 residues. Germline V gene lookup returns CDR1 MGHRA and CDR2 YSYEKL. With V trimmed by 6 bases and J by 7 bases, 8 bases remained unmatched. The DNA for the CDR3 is TGCGCCAGCAGACACCCCCGGGACAGGGGTGGCTACACCTTC. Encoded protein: CASRHPRDRGGYTF.

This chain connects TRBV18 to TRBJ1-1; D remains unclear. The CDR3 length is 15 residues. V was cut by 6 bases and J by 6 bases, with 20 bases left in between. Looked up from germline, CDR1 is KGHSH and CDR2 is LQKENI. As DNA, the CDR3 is TGTGCCAGCTCTCCTGAAGGAGTGTGGTCCCCTGAAGCTTTCTTT. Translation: CASSPEGVWSPEAFF.

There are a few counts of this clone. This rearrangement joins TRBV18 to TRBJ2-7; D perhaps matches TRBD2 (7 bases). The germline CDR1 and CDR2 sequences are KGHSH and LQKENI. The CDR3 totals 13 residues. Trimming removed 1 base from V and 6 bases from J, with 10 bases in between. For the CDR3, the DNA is TGTGCCAGCTCACCACAGGGGGAGGGCGAGCAGTACTTC. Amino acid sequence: CASSPQGEGEQYF.

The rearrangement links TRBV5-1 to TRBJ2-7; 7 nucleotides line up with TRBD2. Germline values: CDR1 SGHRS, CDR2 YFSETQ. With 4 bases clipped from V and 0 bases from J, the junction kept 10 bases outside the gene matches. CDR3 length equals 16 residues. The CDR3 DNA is TGCGCCAGCAGCCCAGGGTCAGCGGGGATCTCCTACGAGCAGTACTTC. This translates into CASSPGSAGISYEQYF.

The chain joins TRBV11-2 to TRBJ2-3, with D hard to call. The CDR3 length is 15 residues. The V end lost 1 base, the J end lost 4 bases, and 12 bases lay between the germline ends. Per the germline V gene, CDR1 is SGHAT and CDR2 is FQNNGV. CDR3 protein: CASSLVAPSSDTQYF. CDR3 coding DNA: TGTGCCAGCAGCTTAGTCGCGCCTAGTTCAGATACGCAGTATTTT.

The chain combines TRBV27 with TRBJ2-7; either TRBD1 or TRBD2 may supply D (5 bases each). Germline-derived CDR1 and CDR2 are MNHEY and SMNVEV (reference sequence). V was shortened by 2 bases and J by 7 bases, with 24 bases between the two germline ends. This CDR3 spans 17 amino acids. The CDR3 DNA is TGTGCCAGCAGTTTAAGGCGAATCGGGGCAGGCCCTAGGGAGCAGTACTTC. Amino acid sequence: CASSLRRIGAGPREQYF.

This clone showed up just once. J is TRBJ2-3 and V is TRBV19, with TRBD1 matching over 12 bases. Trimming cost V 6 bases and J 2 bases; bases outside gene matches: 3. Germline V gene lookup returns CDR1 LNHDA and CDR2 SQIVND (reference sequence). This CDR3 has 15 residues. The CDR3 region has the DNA TGTGCCAGTAGGACGGGACAGGGGGCCACAGATACGCAGTATTTT. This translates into CASRTGQGATDTQYF.

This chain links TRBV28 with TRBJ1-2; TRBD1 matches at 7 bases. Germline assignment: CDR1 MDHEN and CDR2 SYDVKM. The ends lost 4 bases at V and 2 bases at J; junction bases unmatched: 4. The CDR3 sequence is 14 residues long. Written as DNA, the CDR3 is TGTGCCAGCAGTTATCAGGGGGGGAACTATGGCTACACCTTC. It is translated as CASSYQGGNYGYTF.

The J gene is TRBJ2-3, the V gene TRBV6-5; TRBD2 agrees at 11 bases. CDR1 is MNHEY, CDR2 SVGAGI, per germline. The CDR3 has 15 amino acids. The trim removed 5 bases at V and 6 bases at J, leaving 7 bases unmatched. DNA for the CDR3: TGTGCCAGCAGTAGGGCTAGCGGGGGGTTGGATACGCAGTATTTT. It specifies CASSRASGGLDTQYF.

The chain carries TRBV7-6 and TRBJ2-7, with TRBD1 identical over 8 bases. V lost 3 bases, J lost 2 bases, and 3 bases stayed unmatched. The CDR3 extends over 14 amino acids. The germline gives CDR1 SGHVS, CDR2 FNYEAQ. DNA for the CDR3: TGTGCCAGCAGCTTCGACAGGGGACCCTACGAGCAGTACTTC. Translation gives CASSFDRGPYEQYF.

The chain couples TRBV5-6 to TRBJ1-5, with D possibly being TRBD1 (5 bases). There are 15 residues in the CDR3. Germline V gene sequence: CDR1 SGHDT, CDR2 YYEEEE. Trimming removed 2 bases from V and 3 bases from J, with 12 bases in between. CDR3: CASSFGRGPNQPQHF. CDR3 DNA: TGTGCCAGCAGCTTCGGGAGGGGCCCCAATCAGCCCCAGCATTTT. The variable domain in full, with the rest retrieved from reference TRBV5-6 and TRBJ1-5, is DAGVTQSPTHLIKTRGQQVTLRCSPKSGHDTVSWYQQALGQGPQFIFQYYEEEERQRGNFPDRFSGHQFPNYSSELNVNALLLGDSALYLCASSFGRGPNQPQHFGDGTRLSIL.

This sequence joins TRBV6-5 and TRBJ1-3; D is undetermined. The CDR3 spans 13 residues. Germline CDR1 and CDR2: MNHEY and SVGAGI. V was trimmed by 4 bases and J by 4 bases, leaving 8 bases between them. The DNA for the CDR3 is TGTGCCAGCAGTTGGGCAGTAGGAAACACCATATATTTT. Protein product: CASSWAVGNTIYF.

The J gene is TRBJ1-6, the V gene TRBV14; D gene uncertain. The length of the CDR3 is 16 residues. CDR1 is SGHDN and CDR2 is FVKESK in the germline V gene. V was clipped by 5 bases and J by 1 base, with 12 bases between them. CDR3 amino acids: CASSSQDLSYNSPLHF. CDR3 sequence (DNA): TGTGCCAGCAGCAGCCAGGACCTATCCTATAATTCACCCCTCCACTTT.

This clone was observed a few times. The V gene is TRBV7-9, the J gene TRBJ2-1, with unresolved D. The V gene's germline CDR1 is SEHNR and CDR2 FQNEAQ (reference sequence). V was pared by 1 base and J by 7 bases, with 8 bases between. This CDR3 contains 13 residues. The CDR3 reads CASSLVQANEQFF. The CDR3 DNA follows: TGTGCCAGCAGCTTAGTGCAGGCTAATGAGCAGTTCTTC.

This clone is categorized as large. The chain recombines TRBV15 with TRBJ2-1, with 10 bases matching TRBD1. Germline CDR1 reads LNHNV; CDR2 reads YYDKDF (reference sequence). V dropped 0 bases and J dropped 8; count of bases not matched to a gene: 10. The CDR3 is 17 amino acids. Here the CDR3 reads CATSRESPGQGIDEQFF. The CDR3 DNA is TGTGCCACCAGCAGAGAATCTCCGGGACAGGGGATAGATGAGCAGTTCTTC.

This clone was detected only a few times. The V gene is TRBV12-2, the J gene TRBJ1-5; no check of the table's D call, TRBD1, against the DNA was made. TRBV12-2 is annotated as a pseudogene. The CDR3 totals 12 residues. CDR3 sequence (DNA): TGTGCAAGTCGCGTGCAGAATCAGCCCCAGCATTTT. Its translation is CASRVQNQPQHF.

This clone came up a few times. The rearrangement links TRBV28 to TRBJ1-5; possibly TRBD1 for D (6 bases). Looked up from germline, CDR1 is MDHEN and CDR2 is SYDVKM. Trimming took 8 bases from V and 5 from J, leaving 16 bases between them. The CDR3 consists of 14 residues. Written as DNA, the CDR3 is TGTGCCAGCTGGGACACCACTACCGATCAGCCCCAGCATTTT. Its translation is CASWDTTTDQPQHF.

The CDR3 DNA reads as TGTGCCATCAGCCAAACCGCGGGGAAATTCTACGAGCAGTACTTC. Protein sequence: CAISQTAGKFYEQYF. The genes are TRBV10-3 and TRBJ2-7, with D perhaps matching TRBD2 (6 bases). The CDR3 spans 15 residues. The germline gives CDR1 ENHRY, CDR2 SYGVKD. V was shortened by 6 bases and J by 3 bases, with 18 bases between the two germline ends.

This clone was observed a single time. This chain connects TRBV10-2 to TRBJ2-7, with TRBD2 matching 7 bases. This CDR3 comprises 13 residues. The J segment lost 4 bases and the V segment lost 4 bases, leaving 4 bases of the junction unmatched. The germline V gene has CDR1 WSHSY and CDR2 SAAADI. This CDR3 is CASSGQGLYEQYF. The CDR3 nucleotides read TGCGCCAGCAGTGGCCAGGGACTATACGAGCAGTACTTC.

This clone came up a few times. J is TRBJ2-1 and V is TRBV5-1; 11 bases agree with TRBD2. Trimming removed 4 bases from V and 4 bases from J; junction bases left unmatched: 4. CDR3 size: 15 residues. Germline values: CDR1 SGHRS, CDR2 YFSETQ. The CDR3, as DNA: TGCGCCAGCAGCCCCGGGACTAGCGGTTACAATGAGCAGTTCTTC. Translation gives CASSPGTSGYNEQFF.

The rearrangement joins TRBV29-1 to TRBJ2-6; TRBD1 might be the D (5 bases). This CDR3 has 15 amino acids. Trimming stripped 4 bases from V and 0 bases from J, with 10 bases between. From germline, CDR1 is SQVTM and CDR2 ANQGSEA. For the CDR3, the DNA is TGCAGCGTTGCGATGACAGTCTCTGGGGCCAACGTCCTGACTTTC. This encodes CSVAMTVSGANVLTF.

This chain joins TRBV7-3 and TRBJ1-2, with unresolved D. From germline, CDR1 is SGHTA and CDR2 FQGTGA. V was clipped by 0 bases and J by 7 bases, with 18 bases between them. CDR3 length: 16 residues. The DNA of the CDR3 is TGTGCCAGCAGCTTAACGCCTGAGACGGGCCCGGGTGGCTACACCTTC. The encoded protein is CASSLTPETGPGGYTF. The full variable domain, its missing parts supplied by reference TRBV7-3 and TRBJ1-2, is GAGVSQTPSNKVTEKGKYVELRCDPISGHTALYWYRQSLGQGPEFLIYFQGTGAADDSGLPNDRFFAVRPEGSVSTLKIQRTERGDSAVYLCASSLTPETGPGGYTFGSGTRLTVV.

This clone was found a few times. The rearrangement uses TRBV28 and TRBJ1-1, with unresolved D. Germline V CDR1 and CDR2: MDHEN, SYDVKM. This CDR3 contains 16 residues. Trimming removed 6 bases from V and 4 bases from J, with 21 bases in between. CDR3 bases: TGTGCCAGCAGCCCCCCCTACGGTCGCTGGAGCACTGAAGCTTTCTTT. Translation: CASSPPYGRWSTEAFF.

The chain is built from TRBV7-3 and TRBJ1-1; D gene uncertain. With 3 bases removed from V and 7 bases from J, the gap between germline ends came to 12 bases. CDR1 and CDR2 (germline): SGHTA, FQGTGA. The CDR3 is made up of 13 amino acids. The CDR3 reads CASSLVREDEAFF. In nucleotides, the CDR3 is TGTGCCAGCAGCTTGGTTAGGGAGGATGAAGCTTTCTTT.

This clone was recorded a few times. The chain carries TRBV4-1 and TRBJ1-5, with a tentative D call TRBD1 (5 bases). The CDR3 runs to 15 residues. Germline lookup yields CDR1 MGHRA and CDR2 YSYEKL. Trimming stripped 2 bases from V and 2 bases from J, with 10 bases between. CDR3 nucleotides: TGCGCCAGCAGCCAACGGGGGGTCGGCAATCAGCCCCAGCATTTT. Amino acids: CASSQRGVGNQPQHF.

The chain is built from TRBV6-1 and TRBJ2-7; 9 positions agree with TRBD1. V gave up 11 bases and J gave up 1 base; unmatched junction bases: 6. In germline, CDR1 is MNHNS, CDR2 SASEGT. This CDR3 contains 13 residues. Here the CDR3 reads CACGTGLSYEQYF. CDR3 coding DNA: TGTGCCTGCGGGACAGGGTTGTCCTACGAGCAGTACTTC.

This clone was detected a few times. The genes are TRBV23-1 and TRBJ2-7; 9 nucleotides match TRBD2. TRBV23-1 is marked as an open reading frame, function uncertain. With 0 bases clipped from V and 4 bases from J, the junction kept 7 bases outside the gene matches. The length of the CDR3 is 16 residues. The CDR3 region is CASSQSGWREGYEQYF. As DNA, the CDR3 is TGCGCCAGCAGTCAATCGGGCTGGCGGGAGGGTTACGAGCAGTACTTC.

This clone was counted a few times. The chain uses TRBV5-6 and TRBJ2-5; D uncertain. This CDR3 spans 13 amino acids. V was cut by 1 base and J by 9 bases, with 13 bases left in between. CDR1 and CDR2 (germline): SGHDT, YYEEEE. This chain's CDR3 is CASSLHPQGPQYF. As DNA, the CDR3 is TGTGCCAGCAGCTTGCATCCCCAAGGGCCCCAGTACTTC.